These 21 T cell receptor beta chains originate from one sample sequenced in a study of Ad26.COV2.S vaccination and SARS-CoV-2 variants (dated by TCRdb to the early 2020s). What the treatment or condition label conveys for this sample: about 20 received Ad26.COV2.S at low or high dose, single or two shots; 5 received placebo; per-sample allocation not given. Repertoires of vaccine and placebo recipients were sequenced from samples taken on day 63 after the first injection. The method behind the library was the immunoSEQ multiplex PCR assay. The source is immuneACCESS, and TCRdb retained only in-frame sequences with V and J called. Part of the clones is not carried over; for the studies checked, unresolved V genes explain less than half of this, and the remainder is unexplained. Across this sample there are 330,000 or so clones, with roughly 90% seen only once. The ten biggest clones cover about 5% of the sample.

Sequences were derived from peripheral blood, sampled in a trial of Ad26.COV2.S vaccine versus placebo. These receptors all stem from a person between 18 and 59 years old who received the Ad26.COV2.S COVID-19 vaccine or a placebo.

CDR3 in DNA: TGTGCCAGCAGAGGGGGGAGGGGGTATAATTCACCCCTCCACTTT. Its protein product is CASRGGRGYNSPLHF. The J gene is TRBJ1-6, the V gene TRBV11-2, with D tentatively TRBD1 (6 bases). The V end lost 6 bases, the J end lost 4 bases, and 13 bases lay between the germline ends. The CDR3 runs 15 residues. Germline V gene sequence: CDR1 SGHAT, CDR2 FQNNGV.

The chain links TRBV5-6 to TRBJ1-5, with D uncertain. Trimming removed 4 bases from V and 8 bases from J, with 16 bases in between. Germline V gene lookup returns CDR1 SGHDT and CDR2 YYEEEE. The CDR3 loop spans 14 amino acids. CDR3 amino acids: CASSPRTPGEPQHF. DNA of the CDR3: TGTGCCAGCAGCCCTCGGACCCCCGGGGAGCCCCAGCATTTT.

The chain has TRBV7-2 and TRBJ2-1; 7 bases agree with TRBD2. This CDR3 has 14 amino acids. Losses at the gene ends were 2 bases for V and 6 bases for J; bases not matched to a gene: 4. Germline-derived CDR1 and CDR2 are SGHTA and FQGNSA. The CDR3: CASSLRTRGNEQFF. Written as DNA, the CDR3 is TGTGCCAGCAGCTTAAGGACTAGGGGCAATGAGCAGTTCTTC. Together with reference TRBV7-2 and TRBJ2-1, the CDR3 gives the full variable domain: GAGVSQSPSNKVTEKGKDVELRCDPISGHTALYWYRQSLGQGLEFLIYFQGNSAPDKSGLPSDRFSAERTGGSVSTLTIQRTQQEDSAVYLCASSLRTRGNEQFFGPGTRLTVL.

The chain employs TRBV21-1 and TRBJ1-1. TRBV21-1 is annotated as a pseudogene. The CDR3 has 12 amino acids. CDR3: CASRKSFTEAFF. In nucleotides, the CDR3 is TGTGCCAGCAGGAAATCGTTCACTGAAGCTTTCTTT.

About this clone itself: Other DNA sequences in the sample encode the same CDR3. The rearrangement joins TRBV7-2 to TRBJ2-7; D ambiguous. Germline V gene lookup returns CDR1 SGHTA and CDR2 FQGNSA. V gave up 1 base and J gave up 6 bases, with 7 bases separating them. The CDR3 runs to 12 residues. CDR3 nucleotide sequence: TGTGCCAGCAGCTTAGAGGTTGGCGAGCAGTACTTC. It codes for CASSLEVGEQYF. The whole variable domain, remainder taken from reference TRBV7-2 and TRBJ2-7, is GAGVSQSPSNKVTEKGKDVELRCDPISGHTALYWYRQSLGQGLEFLIYFQGNSAPDKSGLPSDRFSAERTGGSVSTLTIQRTQQEDSAVYLCASSLEVGEQYFGPGTRLTVT.

This clone was counted between two and nine times. This rearrangement joins TRBV30 to TRBJ2-1; 9 positions agree with TRBD1. Looked up from germline, CDR1 is GTSNPN and CDR2 is SVGIG (reference sequence). The CDR3 sequence is 11 residues long. V lost 5 bases, J lost 14 bases, and 7 bases stayed unmatched. This chain's CDR3 is CAWGRTGEEFF. CDR3 sequence (DNA): TGTGCCTGGGGCCGGACAGGGGAAGAGTTCTTC.

This clone was counted once. The gene calls are TRBV6-2 or TRBV6-3 and TRBJ2-7; no firm D call. The V end was cut by 2 bases, the J end by 2 bases, with 13 bases between. The V gene's germline CDR1 is MNHEY and CDR2 SVGEGT. The length of the CDR3 is 15 residues. The CDR3 nucleotides read TGTGCCAGCAGTTACATGTCAGGTCGCCCCTACGAGCAGTACGTC. Translating it yields CASSYMSGRPYEQYV.

V usage is TRBV7-2 and J usage is TRBJ1-2, with a tentative D call TRBD1 (6 bases). The length of the CDR3 is 13 residues. Trimming left V 2 bases short and J 4 bases short, with 8 bases between. The germline V gene has CDR1 SGHTA and CDR2 FQGNSA. CDR3 loop: CASSLPGAYGYTF. The DNA of the CDR3 is TGTGCCAGCAGCTTACCAGGGGCCTATGGCTACACCTTC. The whole variable domain, filled in from reference TRBV7-2 and TRBJ1-2, reads GAGVSQSPSNKVTEKGKDVELRCDPISGHTALYWYRQSLGQGLEFLIYFQGNSAPDKSGLPSDRFSAERTGGSVSTLTIQRTQQEDSAVYLCASSLPGAYGYTFGSGTRLTVV.

This rearrangement joins TRBV6-5 to TRBJ2-7; no clear D gene. Germline CDR1 and CDR2: MNHEY and SVGAGI. This CDR3 contains 10 residues. Trimming shortened V by 8 bases and J by 4 bases, and 6 bases separated the two germline ends. The CDR3 is CASGVYEQYF. The CDR3 coding sequence is TGTGCCAGCGGAGTATACGAGCAGTACTTC.

In the case of this clone: A read error is likely, as this CDR3 ends without the conserved phenylalanine or tryptophan. No DNA is shown, since the ends of the CDR3 on it are uncertain; the CDR3 is the one TCRdb lists. J is TRBJ1-4 and V is TRBV6-6. The CDR3 is made up of 14 amino acids, end residues included. The V gene's germline CDR1 is MNHNY and CDR2 SVGAGI (reference sequence). This CDR3 reads CASSQREPNGMEVV.

V gene TRBV9 combines with J gene TRBJ2-3, with D possibly matching TRBD2 (5 bases). This CDR3 comprises 14 residues. Trimming took off 0 bases at V and 2 bases at J, with 7 bases between the two ends. Germline CDR1 is SGDLS and CDR2 is YYNGEE. The CDR3 sequence: CASSVAGYTDTQYF. The DNA of the CDR3 is TGTGCCAGCAGCGTAGCGGGGTACACAGATACGCAGTATTTT.

The chain is built from TRBV4-3 and TRBJ2-7; 8 nucleotides match TRBD2. The CDR3 runs 15 residues. V dropped 0 bases and J dropped 4; count of bases not matched to a gene: 5. Germline CDR1 LGHNA, CDR2 YSLEER. The CDR3 nucleotides are TGCGCCAGCAGCCAAGAACCGGGGGGGGCTTACGAGCAGTACTTC. It translates to CASSQEPGGAYEQYF.

The chain links TRBV29-1 to TRBJ1-2, with 8 bases identical to TRBD1. Germline V gene sequence: CDR1 SQVTM, CDR2 ANQGSEA. V was pared by 5 bases and J by 8 bases, with 22 bases of the junction left unmatched. This CDR3 is built from 17 residues. The CDR3 DNA sequence: TGCAGCGTTCTTCCTACGACAGGGGCGGTAGTTAGAGGGGGCTACACCTTC. Its protein product is CSVLPTTGAVVRGGYTF.

The rearrangement joins TRBV7-9 to TRBJ1-1; D not resolved. The germline CDR1 and CDR2 sequences are SEHNR and FQNEAQ (reference sequence). V was pared by 1 base and J by 8 bases, with 11 bases between. The CDR3 length is 13 residues. The CDR3 sequence: CASSLVRTEEAFF. CDR3 nucleotide sequence: TGTGCCAGCAGCTTAGTACGGACGGAGGAAGCTTTCTTT.

The chain recombines TRBV6-2 or TRBV6-3 with TRBJ2-6; 11 positions match TRBD2. After removal of 4 bases from V and 2 bases from J, the junction contained 4 bases not matched to a gene. CDR1 MNHEY and CDR2 SVGEGT come from the germline V gene. The CDR3 has 17 amino acids. The CDR3 DNA reads TGTGCCAGCAGTTCGCCTAGCGGGGGGACTGGGGCCAACGTCCTGACTTTC. This encodes CASSSPSGGTGANVLTF.

The chain employs TRBV19 and TRBJ1-6; no firm D call. CDR3 length: 15 amino acids. V lost 1 base and J lost 0, with 4 bases in between. CDR1 and CDR2 from the germline V gene are LNHDA and SQIVND (reference sequence). In nucleotides, the CDR3 is TGTGCCAGTAGTATAGGGAGCTCCTATAATTCACCCCTCCACTTT. Protein: CASSIGSSYNSPLHF.

The chain links TRBV5-1 to TRBJ1-1; D is unclear. The germline V gene has CDR1 SGHRS and CDR2 YFSETQ. This CDR3 has 13 amino acids. The V end was cut by 5 bases, the J end by 2 bases, with 10 bases between. The CDR3 protein is CASRPGGNTEAFF. The DNA for the CDR3 is TGCGCCAGCAGACCCGGAGGAAACACTGAAGCTTTCTTT.

The J gene is TRBJ2-7, the V gene TRBV6-6; tentatively, D is TRBD2 (6 bases). CDR1 is MNHNY, CDR2 SVGAGI, per germline (reference sequence). The CDR3 loop spans 13 amino acids. Deletions cut 4 bases from V and 5 bases from J, with 12 bases between. The CDR3 loop is CASSSTRWNEQYF. Written as DNA, the CDR3 is TGTGCCAGCAGTTCGACTAGGTGGAACGAGCAGTACTTC.

This sequence joins TRBV6-6 and TRBJ2-3; no firm D call. The CDR3 covers 12 residues. In germline, CDR1 is MNHNY, CDR2 SVGAGI (reference sequence). V lost 6 bases to trimming and J lost 3 bases, with 7 bases between them. The CDR3 spells CASSHGTDTQYF. CDR3 DNA: TGTGCCAGCAGCCACGGTACAGATACGCAGTATTTT.

This clone has a single count. The rearrangement joins TRBV6-6 to TRBJ2-7; perhaps TRBD2 as D (7 bases). The CDR3 contains 15 residues. Germline-derived CDR1 and CDR2 are MNHNY and SVGAGI (reference sequence). Deletions cut 1 base from V and 3 bases from J, with 13 bases between. CDR3 DNA: TGTGCCAGCAGTTACTTGGGGGCTAGCGGCTACGAGCAGTACTTC. It codes for CASSYLGASGYEQYF.

The chain employs TRBV19 and TRBJ1-5; no definite D call. The CDR3 is made up of 13 amino acids. Germline V gene sequence: CDR1 LNHDA, CDR2 SQIVND (reference sequence). Between the trimmed V and J ends, which lost 4 bases and 7 bases, there was a span of 11 bases. The CDR3 coding sequence is TGTGCCAGTAGTAGTGGTATACCACAGCCCCAGCATTTT. It is translated as CASSSGIPQPQHF.